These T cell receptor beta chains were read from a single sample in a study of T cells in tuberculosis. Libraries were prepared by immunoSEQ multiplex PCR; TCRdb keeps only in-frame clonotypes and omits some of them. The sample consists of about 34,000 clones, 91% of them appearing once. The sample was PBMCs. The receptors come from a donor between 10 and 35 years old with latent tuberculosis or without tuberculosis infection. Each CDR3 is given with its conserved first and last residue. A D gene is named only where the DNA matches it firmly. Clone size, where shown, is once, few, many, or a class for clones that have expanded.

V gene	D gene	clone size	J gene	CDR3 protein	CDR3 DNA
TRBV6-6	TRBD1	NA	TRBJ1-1	CASDRGLGTEAFF	TGTGCTTCGGACAGGGGGCTGGGCACTGAAGCTTTCTTT
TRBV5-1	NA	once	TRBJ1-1	CASRRMGTEAFF	TGCGCCAGCAGGAGGATGGGCACTGAAGCTTTCTTT
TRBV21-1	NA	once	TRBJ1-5	CASSKAEAGAGNQPQHF	TGTGCCAGCAGCAAAGCAGAGGCAGGGGCCGGCAATCAGCCCCAGCATTTT
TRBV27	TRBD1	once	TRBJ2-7	CASSFSRTGRFSYEQYF	TGTGCCAGCAGTTTTTCACGGACAGGGCGGTTTTCCTACGAGCAGTACTTC
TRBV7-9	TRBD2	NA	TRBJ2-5	CASSSGLAGGRETQYF	TGTGCCAGCAGCTCGGGACTAGCGGGAGGGCGAGAGACCCAGTACTTC
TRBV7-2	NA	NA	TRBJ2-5	CASSLGDILETQYF	TGTGCCAGCAGCTTGGGAGACATTTTAGAGACCCAGTACTTC
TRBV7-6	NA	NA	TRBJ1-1	CASSLRQSMNTEAFF	TGTGCCAGCAGCCTAAGACAGAGTATGAACACTGAAGCTTTCTTT
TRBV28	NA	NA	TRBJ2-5	CASCRWERVETQYF	TGTGCCAGCTGTAGGTGGGAGCGAGTGGAGACCCAGTACTTC
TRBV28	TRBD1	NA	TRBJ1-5	CASSLTLTGQGKKPQHF	TGTGCCAGCAGTCTAACCCTGACCGGACAGGGGAAGAAGCCCCAGCATTTT
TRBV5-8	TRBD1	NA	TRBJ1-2	CASSLYYLDRGYGYTF	TGTGCCAGCAGCTTGTACTACCTTGACAGGGGTTATGGCTACACCTTC
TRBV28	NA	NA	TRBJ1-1	CASSLLANTEAFF	TGTGCCAGCAGTTTATTGGCGAACACTGAAGCTTTCTTT
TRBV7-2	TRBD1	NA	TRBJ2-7	CASSLTQGTEQYF	TGTGCCAGCAGCTTAACACAGGGGACGGAGCAGTACTTC
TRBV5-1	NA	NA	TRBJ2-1	CASSLRRVYSNEQFF	TGCGCCAGCAGCTTGAGACGGGTGTACTCCAATGAGCAGTTCTTC
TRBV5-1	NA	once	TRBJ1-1	CASSLGRQSEAFF	TGCGCCAGCAGCTTGGGGCGACAGTCTGAAGCTTTCTTT
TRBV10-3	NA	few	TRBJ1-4	CAISEKRNEKLFF	TGTGCCATCAGTGAGAAGAGAAATGAAAAACTGTTTTTT
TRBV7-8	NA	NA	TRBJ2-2	CASSLVTVSSIGQLENTGELFF	TGTGCCAGCAGCTTAGTAACGGTTTCCTCCATCGGACAGTTGGAGAACACCGGGGAGCTGTTTTTT
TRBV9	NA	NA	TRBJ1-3	CASGYRRAGSTIYF	TGTGCCAGCGGTTATCGACGGGCGGGGAGCACCATATATTTT
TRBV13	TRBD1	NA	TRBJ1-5	CASSLGGQGEYQPQHF	TGTGCCAGCAGCTTAGGAGGACAGGGCGAGTATCAGCCCCAGCATTTT
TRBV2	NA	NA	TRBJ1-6	CASSEVGDNSPLHF	TGTGCCAGCAGTGAAGTCGGGGATAATTCACCCCTCCACTTT
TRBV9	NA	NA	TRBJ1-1	CASSSRGEQNTEAFF	TGTGCCAGCAGCTCCCGGGGAGAACAAAACACTGAAGCTTTCTTT
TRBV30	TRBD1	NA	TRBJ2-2	CAWGQGRVGELFF	TGTGCCTGGGGACAGGGAAGGGTCGGGGAGCTGTTTTTT
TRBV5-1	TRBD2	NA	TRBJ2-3	CASSLGTSERIDTQYF	TGCGCCAGCAGCTTGGGGACTAGCGAGAGAATAGATACGCAGTATTTT
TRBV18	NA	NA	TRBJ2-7	CASSQQGEGYEQYF	TGTGCCAGCTCCCAACAGGGGGAGGGCTACGAGCAGTACTTC
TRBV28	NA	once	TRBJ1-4	CASSLPLWGGPEVLFF	TGTGCCAGCAGTTTACCGTTATGGGGGGGCCCTGAAGTTCTGTTTTTT
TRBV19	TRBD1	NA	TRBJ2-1	CASSRDRAYNEQFF	TGTGCCAGTAGTAGGGACAGGGCCTACAATGAGCAGTTCTTC
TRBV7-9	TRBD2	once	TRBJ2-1	CASSALAGERNEQFF	TGTGCCAGCAGCGCACTAGCGGGAGAGCGCAATGAGCAGTTCTTC
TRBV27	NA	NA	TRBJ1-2	CASSFAEPGIYGYTF	TGTGCCAGCAGTTTCGCGGAGCCGGGGATCTATGGCTACACCTTC
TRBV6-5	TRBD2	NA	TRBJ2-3	CASTQSGRGTDTQYF	TGTGCCAGCACCCAAAGCGGGAGGGGCACAGATACGCAGTATTTT
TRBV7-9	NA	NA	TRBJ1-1	CASTRGSPEAFF	TGTGCCAGCACTCGGGGTTCACCTGAAGCTTTCTTT
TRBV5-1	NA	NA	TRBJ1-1	CASSLGGNTEAFF	TGCGCCAGCAGCTTGGGAGGGAACACTGAAGCTTTCTTT
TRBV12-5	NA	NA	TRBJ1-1	CASGLARGEAFF	TGTGCTAGTGGTTTGGCGCGGGGTGAAGCTTTCTTT
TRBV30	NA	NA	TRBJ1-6	CAWSLNSPLHF	TGTGCCTGGAGTTTAAATTCACCCCTCCACTTT
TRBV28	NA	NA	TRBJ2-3	CASSLRQAKTTDTQYF	TGTGCCAGCAGTTTAAGGCAGGCGAAAACCACAGATACGCAGTATTTT
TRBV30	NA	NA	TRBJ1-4	CAWSGRREGKLFF	TGTGCCTGGAGTGGACGTAGGGAGGGAAAACTGTTTTTT
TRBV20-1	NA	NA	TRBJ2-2	CSVEGTGELFF	TGCAGTGTGGAGGGCACCGGGGAGCTGTTTTTT
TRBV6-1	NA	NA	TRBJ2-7	CASRTDEYYEQYF	TGTGCCAGCAGGACAGATGAGTACTACGAGCAGTACTTC
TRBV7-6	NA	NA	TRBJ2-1	CASSPLANNEQFF	TGTGCCAGCAGCCCCCTAGCGAACAATGAGCAGTTCTTC
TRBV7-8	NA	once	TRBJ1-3	CASSLTSYRAGNTIYF	TGTGCCAGCAGCCTCACTTCCTACAGGGCCGGAAACACCATATATTTT
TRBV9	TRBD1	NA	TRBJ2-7	CASSVGDSPYEQYF	TGTGCCAGCAGCGTTGGGGACAGTCCCTACGAGCAGTACTTC
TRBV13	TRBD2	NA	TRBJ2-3	CASSLGPGGEGGDTQYF	TGTGCCAGCAGCTTAGGCCCGGGGGGAGAGGGTGGAGATACGCAGTATTTT
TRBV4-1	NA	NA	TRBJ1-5	CASSQVQDSNQPQHF	TGCGCCAGCAGCCAAGTACAGGATAGCAATCAGCCCCAGCATTTT
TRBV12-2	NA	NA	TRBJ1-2	CASRLAGDNGYTF	TGTGCAAGTCGCTTAGCAGGGGATAATGGCTACACCTTC
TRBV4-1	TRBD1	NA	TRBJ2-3	CASSLRQGASDTQYF	TGCGCCAGCAGCCTACGACAGGGGGCATCAGATACGCAGTATTTT
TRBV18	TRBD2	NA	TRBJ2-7	CASSGTLAGSSYEQYF	TGTGCCAGCTCAGGCACCCTAGCGGGTAGCTCCTACGAGCAGTACTTC
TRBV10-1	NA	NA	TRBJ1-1	CASSAGDTEAFF	TGCGCCAGCAGTGCGGGGGACACTGAAGCTTTCTTT
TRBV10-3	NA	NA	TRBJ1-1	CAITRGGRTEAFF	TGTGCCATCACTCGAGGAGGGCGAACTGAAGCTTTCTTT
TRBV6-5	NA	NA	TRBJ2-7	CASSYRRSRSPYEQYF	TGTGCCAGCAGTTACCGACGTAGTAGGAGTCCCTACGAGCAGTACTTC
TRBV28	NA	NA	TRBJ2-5	CASSYRDRPAGTQYF	TGTGCCAGCAGTTACCGCGACCGACCAGCGGGGACCCAGTACTTC
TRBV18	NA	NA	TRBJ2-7	CASSPRSSPSSYEQYF	TGTGCCAGCTCACCACGGAGCAGTCCAAGCTCCTACGAGCAGTACTTC